A single T cell receptor (beta chain) is shown here with its context. This record comes from a study of technical replicates of blood from a handful of donors. Generated by immunoSEQ multiplex PCR, the TCRdb table keeps only in-frame clones and is missing some. The repertoire has approximately 81,000 clones, approximately 94% of them found once; the top ten carry roughly 0.4%. The germline V gene has CDR1 LGHNA and CDR2 YNFKEQ. This CDR3 has 13 residues. The ends were cut back, 4 bases at V and 2 bases at J, with 8 bases in the middle. Sequencing used T cells isolated from PBMCs. The J gene is TRBJ1-2, the V gene TRBV4-2; tentatively, D is TRBD1 (6 bases). The clonotype originates from a human donor in good health. The CDR3 spells CASSPDRNYGYTF. As DNA, the CDR3 is TGTGCCAGCAGCCCTGACAGGAACTATGGCTACACCTTC.